Shown below are 4 T cell receptor beta chains from a single sample sequenced in a study of blood T cell repertoires in COVID-19. Repertoires were generated with immunoSEQ multiplex PCR, while TCRdb's copy carries only in-frame clones and drops some. Here the sample spans 250,000 or so clones, 85% to 90% being singletons. The sample comprised peripheral blood. The source is a woman aged 55-69 years with COVID-19, enrolled during active disease.

The genes are TRBV30 and TRBJ2-7, with a tentative D call TRBD1 (5 bases). Germline CDR1 is GTSNPN and CDR2 is SVGIG (reference sequence). V lost 4 bases and J lost 3, with 16 bases in between. The CDR3 loop spans 14 amino acids. Here the CDR3 reads CAWTVNLDSYEQYF. The CDR3 bases are TGTGCCTGGACCGTTAATCTCGACAGCTACGAGCAGTACTTC.

This chain joins TRBV5-6 and TRBJ2-5; 9 nucleotides agree with TRBD1. The CDR3 extends over 15 amino acids. The V and J ends lost 3 bases and 5 bases, in that order; junction bases with no gene match: 8. In germline, CDR1 is SGHDT, CDR2 YYEEEE. The CDR3 region is CASSYLTGGAETQYF. CDR3 DNA: TGTGCCAGCAGCTATTTAACAGGGGGCGCGGAGACCCAGTACTTC.

This clone was picked up one time. The chain joins TRBV7-5 to TRBJ1-4. TRBV7-5 is an annotated pseudogene. This CDR3 has 14 amino acids. CDR3 nucleotide sequence: TGTGCCAGAAGCCCCTCGAAGCCGAATGAAAAACTGTTTTTT. Translation gives CARSPSKPNEKLFF.

The chain recombines TRBV5-1 with TRBJ1-6; 8 bases map to TRBD1. The CDR3 consists of 16 residues. Germline CDR1 is SGHRS and CDR2 is YFSETQ. V lost 1 base, J lost 7 bases, and 7 bases stayed unmatched. Written as DNA, the CDR3 is TGCGCCAGCAGCTTGAAAACAGGGGGTTCGAATTCACCCCTCCACTTT. It codes for CASSLKTGGSNSPLHF.